This TCR beta chain was sequenced during a study of blood T cell repertoires in COVID-19. Data came from immunoSEQ multiplex PCR; TCRdb stores just in-frame clones and leaves some out. The sample includes approximately 200,000 clones, over 80% seen only once; the top ten take 5.1%. CDR3 length: 16 amino acids. Germline V lookup: CDR1 LNHDA, CDR2 SQIVND (reference sequence). V was pared by 5 bases and J by 3 bases, with 6 bases of the junction left unmatched. Sequencing was performed on peripheral blood. V gene TRBV19 combines with J gene TRBJ1-5, with TRBD1 identical over 11 bases. The clonotype comes from a human donor in a cohort sampled during active COVID-19. CDR3 DNA: TGTGCCAGTAGTCGAGGGGACAGGGGGAACAATCAGCCCCAGCATTTT. Translated: CASSRGDRGNNQPQHF.